A selection of T cell receptor beta chains follows, all from one sample in a study of regulatory T cells in long-lasting Graves disease. TCRdb processed the multiplex PCR reads anew with MiXCR; each CDR3 protein has one entry. Of around 450,000 distinct CDR3 sequences in the sample, 20% to 25% were seen once. Here the sequenced sample was peripheral blood mononuclear cells (PBMCs), taken when the disease was refractory, from a patient treated with antithyroid drugs. These receptor sequences come from a female donor with Graves disease. Each CDR3 is given with its conserved first and last residue. D genes are given only for firm matches. Size is stated for part of the rows, as once, few or many counts, or as a class when the clone is expanded.

V	J	D	size	DNA	CDR3
TRBV7-8	TRBJ2-2	NA	many	TGTGCCAGCAGCTTAGAAGTGCGGGGTTTGGACGGGGAGCTGTTTTTT	CASSLEVRGLDGELFF
TRBV18	TRBJ1-1	NA	many	TGTGCCAGCAGTCCCCCAGGGCAGGGCGGGACTGAAGCTTTCTTT	CASSPPGQGGTEAFF
TRBV7-2	TRBJ1-2	TRBD1	many	TGTGCCAGCAGCGACCCTTTGCGCATATACTACAGGGGGCATAGCTATGGCTACACCTTC	CASSDPLRIYYRGHSYGYTF
TRBV7-3	TRBJ2-4	NA	few	TGTGCCAGCAGTTTGGGACGATTGGACATTCAGTACTTC	CASSLGRLDIQYF
TRBV6-1	TRBJ2-5	TRBD1	many	TGTGCCAGCAGCCCGCAGGGGGCGAATCAAGAGACCCAGTACTTC	CASSPQGANQETQYF
TRBV2	TRBJ2-5	NA	many	TGTGCCAGCAGGCTACTAGGGGGGGACGGGACCCAGTACTTC	CASRLLGGDGTQYF
TRBV28	TRBJ1-3	NA	few	TGTGCCAGCAGTAGACAGGCGGTCTCTGGAAACACCATATATTTT	CASSRQAVSGNTIYF
TRBV4-3	TRBJ1-2	TRBD1	NA	TGCGCCAGCAGCCAAGAGCCGGGACAGGCGGGGGATGGCTACACCTTC	CASSQEPGQAGDGYTF
TRBV15	TRBJ1-6	TRBD1	few	TGTGCCACCAGCAGTCTGGACAGGGCATCACCCCTCCACTTT	CATSSLDRASPLHF
TRBV7-2	TRBJ2-5	NA	many	TGTACCAGCAGCTTTCTGCGGGGGACACAAGAGACCCAGTACTTC	CTSSFLRGTQETQYF
TRBV7-2	TRBJ2-7	NA	NA	TGTGCCAGCAGCTCTGGGATTTCGGAGGGGTACGAGCAGTACTTC	CASSSGISEGYEQYF
TRBV6-5	TRBJ2-2	NA	few	TGTGCCAGCAGTTACTCGGGCCCATCGAACACCGGGGAGCTGTTTTTT	CASSYSGPSNTGELFF
TRBV12-5	TRBJ2-7	NA	few	TGTGCTAGTGGTTTGGTACTGGACACCTACTCCTACGAGCAGTACTTC	CASGLVLDTYSYEQYF
TRBV7-9	TRBJ1-5	TRBD1	NA	TGTGCCAGCAGCTTAGTCCTCCCTCAGGGGGATCAGCCCCAGCATTTT	CASSLVLPQGDQPQHF
TRBV12-3/TRBV12-4	TRBJ2-2	TRBD2	few	TGTGCCAGCAGTTTAGGCGGGGGGGCGACCGGGGAGCTGTTTTTT	CASSLGGGATGELFF
TRBV27	TRBJ1-5	TRBD1	few	TGTGCCAGCAGTTTAAAGACAGGGCTTAGCAATCAGCCCCAGCATTTT	CASSLKTGLSNQPQHF
TRBV12-3/TRBV12-4	TRBJ2-7	NA	many	TGTGCCAGCAGTTCCCAGGGGGGCGGGGTGGGGGGCTACGAGCAGTACTTC	CASSSQGGGVGGYEQYF
TRBV4-1	TRBJ1-4	NA	once	TGCGCCAGCAGCCGAAATATCCCAGGGTTCGGAGAAAAACTGTTTTTT	CASSRNIPGFGEKLFF
TRBV28	TRBJ2-7	TRBD1	many	TGTGCCAGCAGTCAAGGGACAGGGGGGTCTTACGAGCAGTACTTC	CASSQGTGGSYEQYF
TRBV6-2/TRBV6-3	TRBJ2-2	NA	few	TGTGCCAGCAGCTGGGGCAGGGCGGACACCGGGGAGCTGTTTTTT	CASSWGRADTGELFF
TRBV2	TRBJ2-3	NA	few	TGTGCCAGCAGAGAAACCCTGGACAGCACAGATACGCAGTATTTT	CASRETLDSTDTQYF
TRBV5-1	TRBJ2-2	NA	NA	TGCGCCAGCGGAGGAGGGGACACCGGGGAGCTGTTTTTT	CASGGGDTGELFF
TRBV28	TRBJ1-2	TRBD1	NA	TGTGCCAGCAGTTTATCCCCCCAGGGGGTAAACTATGGCTACACCTTC	CASSLSPQGVNYGYTF
TRBV7-2	TRBJ1-2	NA	many	TGTGCCAGCAGCTTGTCCCCTGGTAGCCTGGGGGGCTACACCTTC	CASSLSPGSLGGYTF